The TCR beta chain described here comes from a study of graft-versus-host responses after intestinal transplantation. With respect to this clone: Its antigen is currently unknown.

Profiled with immunoSEQ multiplex PCR; TCRdb holds only in-frame clones, not every one. The sample shows tens of thousands of clones, 84% of them seen only once. The CDR3 has 13 residues. V was pared by 4 bases and J by 7 bases, with 7 bases of the junction left unmatched. Germline CDR1 reads SGHRS; CDR2 reads YFSETQ. Sample: unstimulated CD4+ T cells sorted from spleen or lymph node cells, taken before transplant. The clonotype was recovered from a human donor who was the organ donor for an intestinal transplant. The chain has TRBV5-1 and TRBJ2-5; the match to TRBD2 covers 7 bases. The CDR3 region has the DNA TGCGCCAGCAGCCCTGGACTAGAGGCGACCCAGTACTTC. It codes for CASSPGLEATQYF. The complete variable domain, with remaining parts taken from reference TRBV5-1 and TRBJ2-5, reads KAGVTQTPRYLIKTRGQQVTLSCSPISGHRSVSWYQQTPGQGLQFLFEYFSETQRNKGNFPGRFSGRQFSNSRSEMNVSTLELGDSALYLCASSPGLEATQYFGPGTRLLVL.